This TCR beta chain was found in a study of molecular identifiers for immune sequencing clone quantification. Whole-study context: Replicates split RNA from approximately 20,000 or 100,000 naive CD8 cells five ways, and the researchers sequenced four portions. Findings and caveats of the study: Identical TCR molecules that share a barcode could lead to an underestimation of highly expanded clone sizes.

Comment on this clonotype: Its antigen is currently unknown.

Sorted naive CD8 T cells, 20,000 to 1,000,000, were sequenced from 10%, 30% or 50% RNA. Listed TCR primers and previously described methods were used for bulk TCR libraries. A single record per CDR3 protein comes from TCRdb applying MiXCR to the PCR reads. This sample has over 600,000 distinct CDR3 sequences, with nearly 20% found just once. CDR1 and CDR2 (germline): ENHRY, SYGVKD. This CDR3 is 15 amino acids long. Trimming cost V 4 bases and J 0 bases, with 10 bases left between them. The chain uses TRBV10-3 and TRBJ2-1; D not resolved. This receptor was obtained from a human donor in good health. Some libraries in this study had Jurkat cell RNA spiked in. Material for sequencing was naive CD8+ T cells from blood, with Jurkat cell RNA spiked in. Subset in this sample: FACS-sorted CD8+CD4-CCR7+CD45RA+ naive T cells. CDR3 nucleotide sequence: TGTGCCATCAGTGTGCCCACCCGCTCCTACAATGAGCAGTTCTTC. Encoded protein: CAISVPTRSYNEQFF.